This TCR beta chain was sequenced in a study of OX40 agonist ivuxolimab in advanced cancers. Study-wide context: People who had prior anti-PD-1, anti-PD-L1 or anti-CTLA-4 therapy could take part, and about 37% had some. Partial responses were achieved by three patients, of whom one had hepatocellular carcinoma and two had cutaneous melanoma. Study-level findings and limits: Researchers report that CD8+ T cells had, on average, more expanded clones than CD4+.

Profiling relied on immunoSEQ multiplex PCR, and the TCRdb table lists in-frame clones only, not all of them. The sample holds roughly 30,000 clones; more than 70% are singletons and the top ten take 15% to 20%. No patient had autoimmune disease or received systemic immunosuppression. Germline assignment: CDR1 WNHNN and CDR2 SYGVQD (reference sequence). CDR3 length: 17 amino acids. Trimming cost V 9 bases and J 2 bases; bases outside gene matches: 16. On this clone itself: What it binds is not known.

The chain links TRBV10-1 to TRBJ2-3, with 8 bases matching TRBD2. This sequence was found in an adult with an advanced solid tumor such as melanoma, head and neck, liver or kidney cancer. The sample was CD4+ or CD8+ T cells sorted from blood, taken in a trial of the OX40 agonist ivuxolimab. The CDR3 is CARFRGGQRPHTDTQYF. The CDR3 DNA reads as TGCGCCAGGTTTCGGGGGGGCCAACGACCCCACACAGATACGCAGTATTTT.